The clone carrying this TCR beta chain was seen ten or more times. No antigen is known for it. TCRdb reprocessed the 5' RACE reads with MiXCR, giving one entry per CDR3 protein. Here the sample spans around 33,000 distinct CDR3 sequences, around 22% being singletons. Germline-derived CDR1 and CDR2 are SGDLS and YYNGEE. The length of the CDR3 is 10 residues. The V gene lost 3 bases and the J gene lost 8 bases, with 5 bases spanning the gap. Study outcomes and limitations: Tumor Treg TCRs overlapped most with tumor naive CD4+ cells. Tumor memory CD4+ T cell TCR gene usage clustered with blood and lymph node memory CD4+ cells and lymph node naive CD4+ cells.

This chain uses TRBV9 with TRBJ1-2; D is unclear. The receptor was derived from a female donor with breast cancer. Sequencing was done on a sample of memory CD4+ T cells sorted from blood. The subset denotes: memory CD4+ T cells, CD4+CD45RO+CD25-. CDR3 DNA: TGTGCCAGCAGCGCCCTCGGCTACACCTTC. Its translation: CASSALGYTF.